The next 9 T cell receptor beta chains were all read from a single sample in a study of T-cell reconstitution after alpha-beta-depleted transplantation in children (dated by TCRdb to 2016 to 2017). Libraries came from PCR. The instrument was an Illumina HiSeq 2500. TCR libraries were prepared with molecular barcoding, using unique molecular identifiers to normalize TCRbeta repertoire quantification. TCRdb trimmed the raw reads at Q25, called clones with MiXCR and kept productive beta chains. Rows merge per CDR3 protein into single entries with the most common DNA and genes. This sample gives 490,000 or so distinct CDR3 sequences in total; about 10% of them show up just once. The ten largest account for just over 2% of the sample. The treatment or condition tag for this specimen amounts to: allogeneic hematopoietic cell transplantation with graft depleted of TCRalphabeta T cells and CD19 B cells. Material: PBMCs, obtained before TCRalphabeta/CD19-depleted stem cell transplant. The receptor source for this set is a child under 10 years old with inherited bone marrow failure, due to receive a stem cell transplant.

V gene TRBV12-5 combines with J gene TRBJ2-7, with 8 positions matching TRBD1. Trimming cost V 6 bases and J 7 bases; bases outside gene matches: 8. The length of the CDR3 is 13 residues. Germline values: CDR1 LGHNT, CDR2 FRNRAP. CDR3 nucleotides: TGTGCTAGTGGGGACAGGGCCTTCGGGGAGCAGTACTTC. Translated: CASGDRAFGEQYF. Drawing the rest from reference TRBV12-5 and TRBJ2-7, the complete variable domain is DARVTQTPRHKVTEMGQEVTMRCQPILGHNTVFWYRQTMMQGLELLAYFRNRAPLDDSGMPKDRFSAEMPDATLATLKIQPSEPRDSAVYFCASGDRAFGEQYFGPGTRLTVT.

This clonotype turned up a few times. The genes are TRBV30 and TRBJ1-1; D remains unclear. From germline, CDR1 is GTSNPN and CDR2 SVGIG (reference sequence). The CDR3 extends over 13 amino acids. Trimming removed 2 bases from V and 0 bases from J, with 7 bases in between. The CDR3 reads CAWSNQMNTEAFF. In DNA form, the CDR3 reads TGTGCCTGGAGTAATCAGATGAACACTGAAGCTTTCTTT.

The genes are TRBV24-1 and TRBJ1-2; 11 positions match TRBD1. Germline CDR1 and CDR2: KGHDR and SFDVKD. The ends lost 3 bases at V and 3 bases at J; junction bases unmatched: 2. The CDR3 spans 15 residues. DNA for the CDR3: TGTGCCACCAGTGATCCGGGACAGGGGGACTATGGCTACACCTTC. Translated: CATSDPGQGDYGYTF.

CDR3 amino acids: CASSIDAGAFNEQFF. Written as DNA, the CDR3 is TGTGCCAGTAGTATAGACGCGGGAGCATTCAATGAGCAGTTCTTC. This sequence joins TRBV19 and TRBJ2-1; TRBD2 matches at 7 bases. The CDR3 consists of 15 residues. V gave up 0 bases and J gave up 6 bases; unmatched junction bases: 5. CDR1 is LNHDA, CDR2 SQIVND, per germline (reference sequence).

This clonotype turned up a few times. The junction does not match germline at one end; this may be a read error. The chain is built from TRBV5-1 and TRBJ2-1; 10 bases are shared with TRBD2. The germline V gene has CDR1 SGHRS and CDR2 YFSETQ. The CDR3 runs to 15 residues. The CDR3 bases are TGCGCCAGCAGCTTGAGGCTAGCGGGAGAGGATGAGCAGTTCTTT. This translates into CASSLRLAGEDEQFF. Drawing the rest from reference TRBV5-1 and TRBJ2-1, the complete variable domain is KAGVTQTPRYLIKTRGQQVTLSCSPISGHRSVSWYQQTPGQGLQFLFEYFSETQRNKGNFPGRFSGRQFSNSRSEMNVSTLELGDSALYLCASSLRLAGEDEQFFGPGTRLTVL.

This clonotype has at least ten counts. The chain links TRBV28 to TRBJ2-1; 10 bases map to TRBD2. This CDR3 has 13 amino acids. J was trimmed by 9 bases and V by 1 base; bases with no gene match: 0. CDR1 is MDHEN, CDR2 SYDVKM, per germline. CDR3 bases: TGTGCCAGCAGTTTATTAGCGGGAGGTGAGCAGTTCTTC. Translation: CASSLLAGGEQFF.

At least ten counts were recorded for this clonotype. The CDR3 nucleotides are TGCAGTGCTAGAGCCCGACAGGAATCACCCCTCCACTTT. Residues: CSARARQESPLHF. J is TRBJ1-6 and V is TRBV20-1; a possible D gene is TRBD1 (6 bases). V shed 1 base and J shed 10 bases, with 11 bases lying between them. The CDR3 has 13 amino acids. Germline V gives CDR1 DFQATT, CDR2 SNEGSKA (reference sequence).

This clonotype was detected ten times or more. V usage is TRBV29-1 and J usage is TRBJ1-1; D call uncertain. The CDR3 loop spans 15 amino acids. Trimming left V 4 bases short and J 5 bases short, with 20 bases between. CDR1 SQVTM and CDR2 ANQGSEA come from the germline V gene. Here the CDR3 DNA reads TGCAGCGTTGCTGGGTACGCCCTAGCGGGGACTGAAGCTTTCTTT. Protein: CSVAGYALAGTEAFF.

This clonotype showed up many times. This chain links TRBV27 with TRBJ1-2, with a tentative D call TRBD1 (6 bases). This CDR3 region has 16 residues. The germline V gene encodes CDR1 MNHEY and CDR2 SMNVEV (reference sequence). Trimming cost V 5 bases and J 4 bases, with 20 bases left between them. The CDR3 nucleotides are TGTGCCAGCAGTCCCTCCTGGGGGGCAGTGGGCTATGGCTACACCTTC. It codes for CASSPSWGAVGYGYTF.